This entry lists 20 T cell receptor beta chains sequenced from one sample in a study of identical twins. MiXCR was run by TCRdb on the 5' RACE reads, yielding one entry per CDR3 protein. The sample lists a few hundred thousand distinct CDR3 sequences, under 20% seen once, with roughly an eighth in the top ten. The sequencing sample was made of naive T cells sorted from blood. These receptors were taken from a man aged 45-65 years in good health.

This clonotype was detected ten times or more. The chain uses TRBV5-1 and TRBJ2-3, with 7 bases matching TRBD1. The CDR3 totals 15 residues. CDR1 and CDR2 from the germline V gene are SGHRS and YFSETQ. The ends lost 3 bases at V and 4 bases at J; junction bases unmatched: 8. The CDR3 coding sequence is TGCGCCAGCAGCTCCGGGGACAGATATTCAGATACGCAGTATTTT. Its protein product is CASSSGDRYSDTQYF.

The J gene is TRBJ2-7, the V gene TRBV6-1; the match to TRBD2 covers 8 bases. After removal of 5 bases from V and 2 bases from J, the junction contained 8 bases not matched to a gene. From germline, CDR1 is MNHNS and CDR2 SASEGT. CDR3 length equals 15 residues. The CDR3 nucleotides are TGTGCCAGCAGTCGTTGGGCGGGAGGCCCCTACGAGCAGTACTTC. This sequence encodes CASSRWAGGPYEQYF.

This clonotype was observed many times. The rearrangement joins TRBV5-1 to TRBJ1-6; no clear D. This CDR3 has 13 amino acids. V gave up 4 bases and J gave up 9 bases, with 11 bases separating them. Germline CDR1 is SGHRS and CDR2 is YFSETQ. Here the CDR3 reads CASSRDRGSPLHF. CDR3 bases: TGCGCCAGCAGCCGCGATAGAGGTTCACCCCTCCACTTT.

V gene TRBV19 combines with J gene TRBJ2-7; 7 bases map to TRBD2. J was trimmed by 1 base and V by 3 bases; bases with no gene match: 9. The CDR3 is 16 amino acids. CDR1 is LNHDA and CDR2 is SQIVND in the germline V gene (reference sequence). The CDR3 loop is CASSIDHGEGSYEQYF. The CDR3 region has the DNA TGTGCCAGTAGTATCGATCACGGGGAGGGATCCTACGAGCAGTACTTC.

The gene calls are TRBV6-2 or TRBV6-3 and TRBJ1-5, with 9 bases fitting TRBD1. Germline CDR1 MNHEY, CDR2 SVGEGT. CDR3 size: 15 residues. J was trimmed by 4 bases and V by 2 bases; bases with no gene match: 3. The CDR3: CASSYGGQGNQPQHF. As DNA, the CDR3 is TGTGCCAGCAGTTACGGAGGACAGGGGAATCAGCCCCAGCATTTT.

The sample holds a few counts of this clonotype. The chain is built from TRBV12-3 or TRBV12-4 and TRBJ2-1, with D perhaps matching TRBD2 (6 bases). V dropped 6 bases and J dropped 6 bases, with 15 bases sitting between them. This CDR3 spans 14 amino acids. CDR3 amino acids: CASRSAGLSNEQFF. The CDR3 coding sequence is TGTGCCAGCAGGTCCGCGGGATTAAGCAATGAGCAGTTCTTC.

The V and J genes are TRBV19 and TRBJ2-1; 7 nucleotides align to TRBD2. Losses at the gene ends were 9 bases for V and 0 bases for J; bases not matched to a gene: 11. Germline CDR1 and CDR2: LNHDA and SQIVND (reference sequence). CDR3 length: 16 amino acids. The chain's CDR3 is CASRRALAVSYNEQFF. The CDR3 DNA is TGTGCCAGCCGCCGCGCGCTAGCGGTCTCCTACAATGAGCAGTTCTTC.

The CDR3 protein is CASSEAGLAFGEQFF. The CDR3 DNA reads as TGTGCCAGCAGTGAAGCGGGACTAGCGTTCGGGGAGCAGTTCTTC. This rearrangement joins TRBV6-1 to TRBJ2-1; 10 nucleotides match TRBD2. This CDR3 comprises 15 residues. V lost 0 bases and J lost 10; bases outside the gene matches: 6. CDR1 is MNHNS and CDR2 is SASEGT in the germline V gene.

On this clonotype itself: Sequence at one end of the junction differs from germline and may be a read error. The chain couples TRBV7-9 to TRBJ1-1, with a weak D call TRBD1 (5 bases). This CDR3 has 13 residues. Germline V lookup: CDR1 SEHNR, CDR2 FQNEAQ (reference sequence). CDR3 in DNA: TGTGCCAGCAGCCTAGCGGGACCGGGCGAAGCTTTCTTT. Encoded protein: CASSLAGPGEAFF.

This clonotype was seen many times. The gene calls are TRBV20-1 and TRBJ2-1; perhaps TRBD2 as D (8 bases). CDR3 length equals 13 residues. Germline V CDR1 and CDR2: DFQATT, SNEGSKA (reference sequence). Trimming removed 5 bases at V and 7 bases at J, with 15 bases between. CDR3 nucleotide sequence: TGCAGTGCTGGTTTAGCGGGACAGAATGAGCAGTTCTTC. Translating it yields CSAGLAGQNEQFF.

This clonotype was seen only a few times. CDR3 in amino acids: CASNNIAGTDSYEQYF. In DNA, the CDR3 is TGTGCCAGCAACAACATTGCTGGGACAGACTCCTACGAGCAGTACTTC. The chain uses TRBV7-2 and TRBJ2-7; 7 positions agree with TRBD1. Germline V lookup: CDR1 SGHTA, CDR2 FQGNSA. There are 16 residues in the CDR3. V lost 7 bases, J lost 0 bases, and 12 bases stayed unmatched.

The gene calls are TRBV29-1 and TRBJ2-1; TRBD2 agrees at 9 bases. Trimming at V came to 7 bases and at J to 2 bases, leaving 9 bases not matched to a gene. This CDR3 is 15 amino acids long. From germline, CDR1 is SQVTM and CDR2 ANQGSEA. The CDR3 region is CSAKGRLAAYNEQFF. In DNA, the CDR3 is TGCAGCGCCAAAGGGAGACTAGCGGCCTACAATGAGCAGTTCTTC.

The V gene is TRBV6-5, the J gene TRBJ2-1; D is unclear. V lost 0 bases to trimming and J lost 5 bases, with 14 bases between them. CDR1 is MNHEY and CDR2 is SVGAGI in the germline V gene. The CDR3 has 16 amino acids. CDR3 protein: CASSYSLADGHNEQFF. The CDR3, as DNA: TGTGCCAGCAGTTACTCCTTAGCAGATGGGCACAATGAGCAGTTCTTC.

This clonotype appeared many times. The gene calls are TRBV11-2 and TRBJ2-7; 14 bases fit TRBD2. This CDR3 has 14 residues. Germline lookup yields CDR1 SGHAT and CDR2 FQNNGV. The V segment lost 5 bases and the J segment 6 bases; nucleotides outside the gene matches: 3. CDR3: CASSMGLAGVEQYF. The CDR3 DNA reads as TGTGCCAGCAGCATGGGACTAGCGGGAGTCGAGCAGTACTTC.

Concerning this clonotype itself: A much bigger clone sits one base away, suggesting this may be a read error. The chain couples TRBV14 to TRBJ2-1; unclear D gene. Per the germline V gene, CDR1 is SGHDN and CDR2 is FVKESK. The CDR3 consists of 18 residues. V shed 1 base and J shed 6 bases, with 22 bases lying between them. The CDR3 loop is CASSQVGRAVPVSNEQFF. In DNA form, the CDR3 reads TGTGCCAGCAGCCAAGTTGGGCGCGCAGTCCCGGTGTCCAATGAGCAGTTCTTC.

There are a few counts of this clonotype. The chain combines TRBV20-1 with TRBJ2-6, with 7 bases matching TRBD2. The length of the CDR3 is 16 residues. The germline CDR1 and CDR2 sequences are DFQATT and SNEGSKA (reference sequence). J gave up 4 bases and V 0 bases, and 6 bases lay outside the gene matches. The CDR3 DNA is TGCAGTGCTAGAGAGGGAGGGACGTTGGGGGCCAACGTCCTGACTTTC. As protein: CSAREGGTLGANVLTF.

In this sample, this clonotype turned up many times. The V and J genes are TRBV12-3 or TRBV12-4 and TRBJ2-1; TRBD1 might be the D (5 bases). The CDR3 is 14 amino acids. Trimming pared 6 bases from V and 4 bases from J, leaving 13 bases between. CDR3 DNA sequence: TGTGCCAGCAGGGATCAGGGTTCTTACAATGAGCAGTTCTTC. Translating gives CASRDQGSYNEQFF.

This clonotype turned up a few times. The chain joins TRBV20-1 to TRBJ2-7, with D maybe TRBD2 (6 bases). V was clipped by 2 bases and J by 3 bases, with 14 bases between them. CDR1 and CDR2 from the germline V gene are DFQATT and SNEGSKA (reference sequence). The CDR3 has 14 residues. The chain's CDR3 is CSARSSGLSYEQYF. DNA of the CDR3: TGCAGTGCTAGATCCTCGGGACTCAGCTACGAGCAGTACTTC.

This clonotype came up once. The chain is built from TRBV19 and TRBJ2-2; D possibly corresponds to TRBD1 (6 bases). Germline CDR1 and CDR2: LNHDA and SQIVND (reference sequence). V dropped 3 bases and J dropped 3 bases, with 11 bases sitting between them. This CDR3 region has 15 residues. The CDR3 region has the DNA TGTGCCAGTAGTATTGGGGGCGGCTACACCGGGGAGCTGTTTTTT. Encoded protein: CASSIGGGYTGELFF. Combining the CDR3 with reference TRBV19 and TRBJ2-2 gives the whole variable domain DGGITQSPKYLFRKEGQNVTLSCEQNLNHDAMYWYRQDPGQGLRLIYYSQIVNDFQKGDIAEGYSVSREKKESFPLTVTSAQKNPTAFYLCASSIGGGYTGELFFGEGSRLTVL.

The CDR3 loop reads CASSLTRTGKYGEQFF. The CDR3 coding sequence is TGTGCCAGCAGCTTAACCCGGACAGGGAAATATGGTGAGCAGTTCTTC. The rearrangement joins TRBV11-2 to TRBJ2-1, with 8 positions matching TRBD1. After removal of 2 bases from V and 9 bases from J, the junction contained 12 bases not matched to a gene. CDR1 is SGHAT and CDR2 is FQNNGV in the germline V gene. The CDR3 is made up of 16 amino acids.